These T cell receptor beta chains were read from a single sample in a study of blood T cell repertoires in COVID-19. Using immunoSEQ multiplex PCR, the repertoire was profiled, and TCRdb retains in-frame clones only, with some absent. The sample records around 120,000 clones, just under 80% being singletons. The sample taken for sequencing was peripheral blood. The receptors shown here come from a human donor in a cohort sampled during active COVID-19. Each CDR3 is given with its conserved first and last residue. A D gene is named only where the DNA matches it firmly. Where a row states a size, it is once, few, many or the class of an expanded clone; other rows omit it.

d_gene,v_gene,j_gene,abundance,CDR3nt,CDR3aa
TRBD1,TRBV18,TRBJ1-1,once,TGTGCCAGCTCTCTTGGGACAGGGCAGCACACTGAAGCTTTCTTT,CASSLGTGQHTEAFF
-,TRBV10-3,TRBJ1-2,few,TGTGCCATCAGTGAGTCTCAGACTAACTATGGCTACACCTTC,CAISESQTNYGYTF
-,TRBV6-2/TRBV6-3,TRBJ1-1,few,TGTGCCAGCAGTGACAGGAGAACAGGGTTCACTGAAGCTTTCTTT,CASSDRRTGFTEAFF
-,TRBV19,TRBJ1-2,-,TGTGCCAGTAGTATCTCGGTTTATGGCTACACCTTC,CASSISVYGYTF
-,TRBV7-8,TRBJ2-3,-,TGTGCCAGCAGCTTACTTGGGGGGGCCGGGGCAGATACGCAGTATTTT,CASSLLGGAGADTQYF
-,TRBV30,TRBJ1-3,-,TGTGCCTGGAGTGTATCAAATGGAAACACCATATATTTT,CAWSVSNGNTIYF
-,TRBV9,TRBJ1-3,-,TGTGCCAGCAGCGGGGGACATACGAGAAACACCATATATTTT,CASSGGHTRNTIYF
-,TRBV5-1,TRBJ2-3,-,TGCGCCAGCAGCTTGGGCGGGACCGGTATAGATACGCAGTATTTT,CASSLGGTGIDTQYF
-,TRBV4-1,TRBJ1-5,few,TGCGCCAGCAGCCAAGACAGATATAGCAATCAGCCCCAGCATTTT,CASSQDRYSNQPQHF
TRBD1,TRBV30,TRBJ1-2,once,TGTGCCTGGTCCCCAGGGGGAGACTATGGCTACACCTTC,CAWSPGGDYGYTF
-,TRBV7-6,TRBJ2-2,-,TGTGCCAGCAGCTTTTCGAGAACCGGGGAGCTGTTTTTT,CASSFSRTGELFF
-,TRBV4-3,TRBJ2-5,-,TGCGCCAGCAGCCAAGATATCGCCAGGGGAGAGACCCAGTACTTC,CASSQDIARGETQYF
TRBD1,TRBV11-2,TRBJ1-4,-,TGTGCCAGCAGAATTGGCCTCCTTGGGCAGGGGGACGTCCGGGGAAAACTGTTTTTT,CASRIGLLGQGDVRGKLFF
-,TRBV5-1,TRBJ1-2,-,TGCGCCAGCAGCTTGGTAGCCGGGTCCTATGGCTACACCTTC,CASSLVAGSYGYTF
-,TRBV18,TRBJ1-2,few,TGTGCCAGCTCACCAGGTTCAGGGTATTATGGCTACACCTTC,CASSPGSGYYGYTF
-,TRBV19,TRBJ1-6,-,TGTGCCAGTAGTATAGCCCCTCTGAATTCACCCCTCCACTTT,CASSIAPLNSPLHF
-,TRBV11-2,TRBJ2-1,-,TGTGCCAGCAGCCCAGTCAATGAGCAGTTCTTC,CASSPVNEQFF
TRBD1,TRBV27,TRBJ1-4,-,TGTGCCAGCAGCCAGGGGGCGCAAAGTGAAAAACTGTTTTTT,CASSQGAQSEKLFF
-,TRBV25-1,TRBJ1-1,-,TGTGCCAGCAGTGAATTCGGGGGGGGCCTAAACACTGAAGCTTTCTTT,CASSEFGGGLNTEAFF
-,TRBV15,TRBJ2-4,-,TGTGCCACCAGCAGAGGAACTGGTATACTAGCCAAAAACATTCAGTACTTC,CATSRGTGILAKNIQYF
TRBD1,TRBV18,TRBJ1-4,few,TGTGCCAGCTCACCAACGTCCGGGACAGTGGGCGAAAAACTGTTTTTT,CASSPTSGTVGEKLFF
-,TRBV7-9,TRBJ1-1,few,TGTGCCAGCAGCTTCGGGGGGAACACTGAAGCTTTCTTT,CASSFGGNTEAFF
-,TRBV10-1,TRBJ1-2,-,TGCGCCAGCAGTGAGTCGAGGAGAGGGCCCGGACCCAACTATGGCTACACCTTC,CASSESRRGPGPNYGYTF
TRBD2,TRBV5-1,TRBJ2-5,once,TGCGCCAGCAGCTTAGGGGCGGGAGGCCCGGTTCAAGAGACCCAGTACTTC,CASSLGAGGPVQETQYF
TRBD1,TRBV2,TRBJ2-7,-,TGTGCCAGCACCGAACTCGGGACAGGGAAGAACGAGCAGTACTTC,CASTELGTGKNEQYF
-,TRBV10-3,TRBJ1-1,once,TGTGCCATCAGTGATATCACAGGTCATGTTAACACGTACACTGAAGCTTTCTTT,CAISDITGHVNTYTEAFF
-,TRBV21-1,TRBJ2-7,-,TGTGCCAGCAGCAAAAGGGGGAAAAAAGGGCCGGAGAGATACGAGCAGTACTTC,CASSKRGKKGPERYEQYF
-,TRBV24-1,TRBJ1-5,-,TGTGCCACCAGTGATTCGAAGGAAGGGGTAGGCAATCAGCCCCAGCATTTT,CATSDSKEGVGNQPQHF
-,TRBV15,TRBJ1-1,-,TGTGCCACCAGCAGAGATGGCGGGGGGGAAGCTTTCTTT,CATSRDGGGEAFF